This T cell receptor beta chain was retrieved from a study of cytomegalovirus exposure and HLA in healthy donors. Whole-study results and caveats: Donors belonging to an Asian-associated ancestry cluster reportedly showed fewer N-insertions in productive TCRs than the approximately 690-donor mean, according to what a later analysis found. Some V segments, TRBV6-2 and TRBV6-3 among them, were indistinguishable and were therefore excluded. Later analysis demonstrated an association between a missense DCLRE1C variant and TCR beta V- and J-gene trimming.

The CDR3 contains 13 residues. V lost 2 bases and J 10 bases, leaving 12 bases between the germline ends. Per the germline V gene, CDR1 is MNHEY and CDR2 is SMNVEV (reference sequence). In this sample, this clone turned up a few times. Its antigen is unknown. The PCR contained 60 Vbeta and 13 Jbeta primers. Generated by immunoSEQ multiplex PCR, the TCRdb table keeps only in-frame clones and is missing some. The sample contains some 130,000 clones, around four fifths of which appear only once. The V call is TRBV27, the J call TRBJ2-1, with TRBD2 as a possible D gene (7 bases). What was sequenced was PBMCs. The sequence was collected from a male donor in good health and CMV-seropositive. CDR3 in DNA: TGTGCCAGCAGTTTACGGGGAGGGGGGGAGCAGTTCTTC. Its translation: CASSLRGGGEQFF.